The clone carrying this T cell receptor beta chain was seen a handful of times. Its cognate antigen is unknown. The time point was: patch test 1, 2 weeks after DPC sensitization. Treatment noted: therapeutic diphenylcyclopropenone sensitization with weekly scalp DPC. The CDR3 is made up of 17 amino acids. Germline V lookup: CDR1 LGHNA, CDR2 YSLEER. Germline trimming cut 0 bases from V and 7 bases from J; bases unmatched to any gene: 6. These data belong to a study of human T cells and chemical hapten exposure. Study-level information: TCR yields per sample varied mostly from small pooled library volume differences. Study-wide points: While controls formed fewer of them, expanded TCRs formed significantly more large CDR3 similarity clusters. Counts of expanded TCRs at PT1 were positively correlated with patch test score.

Each CDR3 protein is one row after TCRdb ran MiXCR on the RACE reads. There are tens of thousands of distinct CDR3 sequences in the sample; roughly a tenth occur only once, and roughly 2.4% lies in the top ten. Sequences were derived from whole blood, sampled in connection with sensitization to the hapten diphenylcyclopropenone (DPC). The genes are TRBV4-3 and TRBJ2-3; 14 nucleotides line up with TRBD2. The receptor was derived from a middle-aged man with alopecia areata. Some clones in this sample may be carry-over from other donors' samples. The CDR3, as DNA: TGCGCCAGCAGCCAAGATAGCAGGACTAGCGGGAGGAATACGCAGTATTTT. Translated, it gives CASSQDSRTSGRNTQYF.